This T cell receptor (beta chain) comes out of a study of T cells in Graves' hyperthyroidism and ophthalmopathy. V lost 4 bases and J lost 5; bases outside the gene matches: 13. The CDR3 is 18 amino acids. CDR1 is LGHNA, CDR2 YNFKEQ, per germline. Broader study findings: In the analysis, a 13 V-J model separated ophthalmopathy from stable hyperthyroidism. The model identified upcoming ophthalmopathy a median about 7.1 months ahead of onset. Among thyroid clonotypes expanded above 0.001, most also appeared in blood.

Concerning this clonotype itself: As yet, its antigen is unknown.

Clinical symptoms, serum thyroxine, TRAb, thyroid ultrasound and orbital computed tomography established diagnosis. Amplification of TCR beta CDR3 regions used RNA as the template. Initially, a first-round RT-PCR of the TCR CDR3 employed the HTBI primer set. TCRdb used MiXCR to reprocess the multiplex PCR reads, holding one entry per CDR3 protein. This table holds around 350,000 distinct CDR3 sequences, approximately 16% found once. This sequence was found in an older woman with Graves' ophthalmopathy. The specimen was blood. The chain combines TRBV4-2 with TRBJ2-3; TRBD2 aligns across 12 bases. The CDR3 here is CASSLGWASGRAGDTQYF. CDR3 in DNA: TGTGCCAGCAGCCTCGGGTGGGCTAGCGGGAGGGCCGGAGATACGCAGTATTTT.